This T cell receptor (beta chain) was profiled in a study of low-dose radiotherapy and immunotherapy resistance in tumors. In its sample, this clonotype was seen many times. As for time point: before trial treatment. Treatment combined nivolumab, ipilimumab, aspirin, low-dose cyclophosphamide and low-dose radiotherapy in a dose-escalation trial. Advanced solid tumors lacking tumor-infiltrating lymphocytes characterized eligible patients. cDNA synthesis used a TRAV/TRBV-specific primer set for both chains. TCRs were amplified for approximately 21 PCR cycles with a constant-region primer and V-primer adapter. mRNA isolates were amplified via in vitro transcription. One entry per CDR3 protein, called by TCRdb with MiXCR from the reads. The sample records 55,000 to 80,000 distinct CDR3 sequences, about 30% being singletons. This CDR3 contains 14 residues. With V trimmed by 6 bases and J by 1 base, 1 base remained unmatched. CDR1 and CDR2 from the germline V gene are MGHDK and SYGVNS.

The material sequenced was PBMCs, taken before treatment. This receptor was obtained from a male donor with rectosigmoid adenocarcinoma. The chain couples TRBV25-1 to TRBJ1-4, with 8 bases fitting TRBD1. CDR3 loop: CASSGTGTNEKLFF. CDR3 nucleotides: TGTGCCAGCAGCGGGACAGGAACTAATGAAAAACTGTTTTTT.